This note documents a single TCR beta chain sequence. These data belong to a study of cytotoxic CD8 clonotypes in ibrutinib-treated CLL. This CDR3 contains 14 residues. Per the germline V gene, CDR1 is MNHEY and CDR2 is SVGAGI. V was cut by 4 bases and J by 1 base, with 7 bases left in between. TCRdb keeps only in-frame clones here, not all; method: immunoSEQ multiplex PCR. The sample records over 110,000 clones, more than 85% being singletons. The sequence derives from a human donor with chronic lymphocytic leukemia. The chain recombines TRBV6-5 with TRBJ2-2, with D tentatively TRBD1 (5 bases). The sequencing here drew on PBMCs, taken after 12 months of ibrutinib treatment. The CDR3 DNA reads as TGTGCCAGCAGTTTCGGACAGAACACCGGGGAGCTGTTTTTT. Its translation: CASSFGQNTGELFF.